This TCR beta chain comes out of a study of OX40 agonist ivuxolimab in advanced cancers. Study-level information: Patients with hepatocellular carcinoma, melanoma, renal cell or head and neck cancer made up the dose-escalation patients.

This clone was seen only once. The target antigen is unknown. Findings of the study overall: With doses of 0.1 to 3.0 mg/kg, CD4+ and CD8+ blood T cells had undergone clonal expansion by week 6. Specificity for antigen went undetermined in the expanded peripheral T cells.

The CDR3 is made up of 17 amino acids. V lost 0 bases to trimming and J lost 2 bases, with 16 bases between them. The germline CDR1 and CDR2 sequences are ENHRY and SYGVKD. Assay: immunoSEQ multiplex PCR; the TCRdb copy retains only in-frame clones and omits some. Among 66,000 or so clones listed, around 90% were seen once. The input for sequencing was CD4+ or CD8+ T cells sorted from blood, taken in a trial of the OX40 agonist ivuxolimab. The chain is built from TRBV10-3 and TRBJ1-1, with D possibly being TRBD1 (6 bases). This clonotype was sampled from an adult with an advanced solid tumor such as melanoma, head and neck, liver or kidney cancer. The CDR3 nucleotides are TGTGCCATCAGTGAGTCGATTCAGGGGTGGGGTAACACTGAAGCTTTCTTT. Encoded protein: CAISESIQGWGNTEAFF.